This entry describes one T cell receptor (beta chain). The same CDR3 can be traced to other DNA sequences in this sample. Repertoires were generated with immunoSEQ multiplex PCR, while TCRdb's copy carries only in-frame clones and drops some. The data show around 150,000 clones, about three quarters seen once. The sample comes from a study of blood T cell repertoires in COVID-19. Turning to the study itself: Samples of COVID-19 (acute and convalescent) were obtained from the United States, Italy and Spain.

V lost 0 bases and J lost 0, with 9 bases in between. Germline V CDR1 and CDR2: SGHAT, FQNNGV. This CDR3 has 16 residues. This receptor was identified in a man in his 60s with acute or convalescent COVID-19. V and J are TRBV11-2 and TRBJ2-4, with D perhaps TRBD2 (5 bases). The sequencing sample was made of peripheral blood. The DNA of the CDR3 is TGTGCCAGCAGCTTAGAAGGGAGCCTAGCCAAAAACATTCAGTACTTC. Protein: CASSLEGSLAKNIQYF. The full variable domain, with the rest looked up from reference TRBV11-2 and TRBJ2-4, is EAGVAQSPRYKIIEKRQSVAFWCNPISGHATLYWYQQILGQGPKLLIQFQNNGVVDDSQLPKDRFSAERLKGVDSTLKIQPAKLEDSAVYLCASSLEGSLAKNIQYFGAGTRLSVL.